This T cell receptor beta chain was recovered during a study of long-term antiretroviral therapy in people with HIV. Study-wide results and limits: Within the repertoire, clones expanded before ART were dominant at all time points. Relative to transplant donor controls, diversity remained lower despite increasing after ART. All blood samples came from the years 2004 to 2017, possibly under older ART regimens.

Comments on this clone: Its antigen is unknown.

Trimming cost V 3 bases and J 2 bases, with 15 bases left between them. The CDR3 has 16 residues. Germline V lookup: CDR1 SGHRS, CDR2 YFSETQ. Survey-level immunoSEQ v3.0 assays were run. For every sample, sequencing targeted about 40,000-50,000 T-cell genomes. Method: immunoSEQ multiplex PCR; TCRdb's copy keeps in-frame clones and lacks some. The sample comprises just over 15,000 clones, about four fifths of which are singletons, and around 19% rests with the top ten. The source is a middle-aged man with HIV. The starting material was unsorted PBMCs, obtained just before starting antiretroviral therapy. The rearrangement joins TRBV5-1 to TRBJ2-1; D not certain. The CDR3 reads CASSSPPGLTYNEQFF. CDR3 nucleotides: TGCGCCAGCAGCTCGCCCCCCGGTTTGACCTACAATGAGCAGTTCTTC.